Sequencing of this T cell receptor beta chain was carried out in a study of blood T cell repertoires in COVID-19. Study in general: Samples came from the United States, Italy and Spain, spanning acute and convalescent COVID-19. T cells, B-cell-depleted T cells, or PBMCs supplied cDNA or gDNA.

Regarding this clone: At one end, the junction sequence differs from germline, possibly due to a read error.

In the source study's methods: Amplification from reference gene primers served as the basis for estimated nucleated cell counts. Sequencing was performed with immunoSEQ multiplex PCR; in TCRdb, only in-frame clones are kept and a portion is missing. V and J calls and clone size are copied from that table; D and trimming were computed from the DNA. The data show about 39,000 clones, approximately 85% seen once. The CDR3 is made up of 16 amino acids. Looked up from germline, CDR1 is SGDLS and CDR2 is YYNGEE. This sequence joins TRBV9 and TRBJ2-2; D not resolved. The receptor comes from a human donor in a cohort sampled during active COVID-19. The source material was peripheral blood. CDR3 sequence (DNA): TGTGCCGGCAGCGTAGAAGTGGCTGGGAACACCGGGGAGCTGTTTTTT. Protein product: CAGSVEVAGNTGELFF.